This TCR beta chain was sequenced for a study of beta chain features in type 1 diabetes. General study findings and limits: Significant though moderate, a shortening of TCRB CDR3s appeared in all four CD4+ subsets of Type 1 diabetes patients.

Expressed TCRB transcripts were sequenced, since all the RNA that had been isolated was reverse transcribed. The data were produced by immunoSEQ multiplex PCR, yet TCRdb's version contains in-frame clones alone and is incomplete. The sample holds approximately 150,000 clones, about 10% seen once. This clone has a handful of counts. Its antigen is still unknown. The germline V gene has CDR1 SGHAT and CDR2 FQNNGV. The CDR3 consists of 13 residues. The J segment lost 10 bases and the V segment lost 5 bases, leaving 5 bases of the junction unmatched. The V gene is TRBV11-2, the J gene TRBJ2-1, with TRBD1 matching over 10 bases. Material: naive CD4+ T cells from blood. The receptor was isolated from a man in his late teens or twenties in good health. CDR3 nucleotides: TGTGCCAGCAGCCCCCGGACAGGGGGGGAGCAGTTCTTC. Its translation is CASSPRTGGEQFF.